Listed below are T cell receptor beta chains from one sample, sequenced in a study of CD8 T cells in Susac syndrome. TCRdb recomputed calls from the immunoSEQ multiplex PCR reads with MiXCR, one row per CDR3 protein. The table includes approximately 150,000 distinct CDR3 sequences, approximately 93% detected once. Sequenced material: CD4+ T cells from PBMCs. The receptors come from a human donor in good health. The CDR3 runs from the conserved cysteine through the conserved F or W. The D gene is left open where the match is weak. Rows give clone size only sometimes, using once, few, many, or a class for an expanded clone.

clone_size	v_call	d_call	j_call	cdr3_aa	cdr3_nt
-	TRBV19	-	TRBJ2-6	CATLTVSGANVLTF	TGTGCCACCCTGACAGTCTCTGGGGCCAACGTCCTGACTTTC
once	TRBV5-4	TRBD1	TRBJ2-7	CASSAGDSPYEQYF	TGTGCCAGCAGCGCAGGGGACAGTCCCTACGAGCAGTACTTC
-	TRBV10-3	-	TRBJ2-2	CAISGVAGRGELFF	TGTGCCATCAGTGGAGTTGCCGGGAGAGGGGAGCTGTTTTTT
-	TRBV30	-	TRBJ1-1	CAWAGTEAFF	TGTGCCTGGGCCGGGACTGAAGCTTTCTTT
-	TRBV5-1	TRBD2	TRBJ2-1	CASSFSGTSGSAYNEQFF	TGCGCCAGCAGCTTTTCCGGGACTAGCGGGAGCGCCTACAATGAGCAGTTCTTC
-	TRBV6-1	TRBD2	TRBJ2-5	CASSEIGISGRKWETQYF	TGTGCCAGCAGTGAAATCGGGATTAGCGGGAGGAAATGGGAGACCCAGTACTTC
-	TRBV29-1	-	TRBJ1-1	CSAEQGRNTEAFF	TGCAGCGCAGAGCAGGGGAGGAACACTGAAGCTTTCTTT
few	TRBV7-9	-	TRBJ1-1	CASSFTENTEAFF	TGTGCCAGCAGCTTTACCGAGAACACTGAAGCTTTCTTT
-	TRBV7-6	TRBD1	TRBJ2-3	CASSRQGSGTDTQYF	TGTGCCAGCAGCCGACAGGGGTCTGGCACAGATACGCAGTATTTT
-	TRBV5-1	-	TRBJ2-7	CASSLDGGYPTYEQYF	TGCGCCAGCAGCTTGGATGGAGGGTACCCCACCTACGAGCAGTACTTC
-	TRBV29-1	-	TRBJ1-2	CSVVGEGSGYTF	TGCAGCGTTGTAGGAGAGGGCTCTGGCTACACCTTC
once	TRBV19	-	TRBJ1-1	CASSEPGGRNTEAFF	TGTGCCAGTAGCGAGCCGGGGGGGAGGAACACTGAAGCTTTCTTT
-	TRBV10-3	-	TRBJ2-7	CAIRETRSYEQYF	TGTGCCATCAGGGAGACTAGGTCCTACGAGCAGTACTTC
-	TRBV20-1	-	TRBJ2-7	CSVDGRGSYEQYF	TGCAGTGTTGACGGCCGGGGGTCCTACGAGCAGTACTTC
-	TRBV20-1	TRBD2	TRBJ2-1	CSARGGRRYNEQFF	TGCAGTGCTAGGGGCGGGAGGCGATACAATGAGCAGTTCTTC
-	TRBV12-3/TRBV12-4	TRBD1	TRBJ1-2	CASSLTGVGYTF	TGTGCCAGCAGCCTAACAGGGGTAGGCTACACCTTC